Presented here are 3 T cell receptor beta chains from one specimen sequenced in a study of blood T cells in healthy people across ages. It was with a sample-barcoded 5' primer and a J-beta primer mix that a second PCR of roughly 6 to 11 cycles was run. TCRdb passed the 5' RACE reads through MiXCR, listing each CDR3 protein once. The sample includes roughly 680,000 distinct CDR3 sequences, more than 40% of them seen just once. Sequenced input: blood. These TCRs come from a woman aged 60-75 years in good health.

The chain recombines TRBV30 with TRBJ2-3, with 10 bases identical to TRBD2. The CDR3 spans 14 residues. J was trimmed by 6 bases and V by 1 base; bases with no gene match: 4. CDR1 and CDR2 (germline): GTSNPN, SVGIG (reference sequence). The CDR3, as DNA: TGTGCCTGGAGTGAAGCGGGAGGGGGGGATACGCAGTATTTT. This translates into CAWSEAGGGDTQYF. The full variable domain, completed using reference TRBV30 and TRBJ2-3, is SQTIHQWPATLVQPVGSPLSLECTVEGTSNPNLYWYRQAAGRGLQLLFYSVGIGQISSEVPQNLSASRPQDRQFILSSKKLLLSDSGFYLCAWSEAGGGDTQYFGPGTRLTVL.

V is TRBV20-1 and J is TRBJ2-3, with unresolved D. The germline gives CDR1 DFQATT, CDR2 SNEGSKA (reference sequence). Deletions cut 3 bases from V and 2 bases from J, with 3 bases between. This CDR3 has 11 amino acids. CDR3 coding DNA: TGCAGTGCTAGTAACACAGATACGCAGTATTTT. Its translation is CSASNTDTQYF.

The CDR3 loop is CAISESRGTGDYEQYF. CDR3 in DNA: TGTGCCATCAGTGAGTCGCGGGGGACAGGGGACTACGAGCAGTACTTC. The chain links TRBV10-3 to TRBJ2-7; 10 nucleotides agree with TRBD1. The CDR3 is 16 amino acids. V was clipped by 0 bases and J by 3 bases; unmatched bases: 5. Germline CDR1 ENHRY, CDR2 SYGVKD.